One T cell receptor (beta chain) is described in this entry. Its antigen is currently unknown. This entry is derived from a study of T cell responses to AZD1222 COVID-19 vaccine. Study at large: Second-dose schedules of about 4 or about 12 weeks were combined. Study-wide results and caveats: Once two AZD1222 doses were given, Spike-specific TCR breadth and depth went up.

The length of the CDR3 is 15 residues. From germline, CDR1 is SGHKS and CDR2 YYEKEE (reference sequence). Trimming left V 1 base short and J 0 bases short, with 11 bases between. The repertoire was sequenced with immunoSEQ multiplex PCR; TCRdb's copy has only in-frame clones and lacks some. Here the sample spans around 120,000 clones, about 90% being singletons. The source of this sequence is an adult in good health. Here the sequenced sample was peripheral blood, taken on day 0 of AZD1222 vaccination. The gene calls are TRBV5-5 and TRBJ2-7; weak D call: TRBD1 (5 bases). DNA of the CDR3: TGTGCCAGCAGCTTGATCTGGACAACCTCCTACGAGCAGTACTTC. Its protein product is CASSLIWTTSYEQYF.